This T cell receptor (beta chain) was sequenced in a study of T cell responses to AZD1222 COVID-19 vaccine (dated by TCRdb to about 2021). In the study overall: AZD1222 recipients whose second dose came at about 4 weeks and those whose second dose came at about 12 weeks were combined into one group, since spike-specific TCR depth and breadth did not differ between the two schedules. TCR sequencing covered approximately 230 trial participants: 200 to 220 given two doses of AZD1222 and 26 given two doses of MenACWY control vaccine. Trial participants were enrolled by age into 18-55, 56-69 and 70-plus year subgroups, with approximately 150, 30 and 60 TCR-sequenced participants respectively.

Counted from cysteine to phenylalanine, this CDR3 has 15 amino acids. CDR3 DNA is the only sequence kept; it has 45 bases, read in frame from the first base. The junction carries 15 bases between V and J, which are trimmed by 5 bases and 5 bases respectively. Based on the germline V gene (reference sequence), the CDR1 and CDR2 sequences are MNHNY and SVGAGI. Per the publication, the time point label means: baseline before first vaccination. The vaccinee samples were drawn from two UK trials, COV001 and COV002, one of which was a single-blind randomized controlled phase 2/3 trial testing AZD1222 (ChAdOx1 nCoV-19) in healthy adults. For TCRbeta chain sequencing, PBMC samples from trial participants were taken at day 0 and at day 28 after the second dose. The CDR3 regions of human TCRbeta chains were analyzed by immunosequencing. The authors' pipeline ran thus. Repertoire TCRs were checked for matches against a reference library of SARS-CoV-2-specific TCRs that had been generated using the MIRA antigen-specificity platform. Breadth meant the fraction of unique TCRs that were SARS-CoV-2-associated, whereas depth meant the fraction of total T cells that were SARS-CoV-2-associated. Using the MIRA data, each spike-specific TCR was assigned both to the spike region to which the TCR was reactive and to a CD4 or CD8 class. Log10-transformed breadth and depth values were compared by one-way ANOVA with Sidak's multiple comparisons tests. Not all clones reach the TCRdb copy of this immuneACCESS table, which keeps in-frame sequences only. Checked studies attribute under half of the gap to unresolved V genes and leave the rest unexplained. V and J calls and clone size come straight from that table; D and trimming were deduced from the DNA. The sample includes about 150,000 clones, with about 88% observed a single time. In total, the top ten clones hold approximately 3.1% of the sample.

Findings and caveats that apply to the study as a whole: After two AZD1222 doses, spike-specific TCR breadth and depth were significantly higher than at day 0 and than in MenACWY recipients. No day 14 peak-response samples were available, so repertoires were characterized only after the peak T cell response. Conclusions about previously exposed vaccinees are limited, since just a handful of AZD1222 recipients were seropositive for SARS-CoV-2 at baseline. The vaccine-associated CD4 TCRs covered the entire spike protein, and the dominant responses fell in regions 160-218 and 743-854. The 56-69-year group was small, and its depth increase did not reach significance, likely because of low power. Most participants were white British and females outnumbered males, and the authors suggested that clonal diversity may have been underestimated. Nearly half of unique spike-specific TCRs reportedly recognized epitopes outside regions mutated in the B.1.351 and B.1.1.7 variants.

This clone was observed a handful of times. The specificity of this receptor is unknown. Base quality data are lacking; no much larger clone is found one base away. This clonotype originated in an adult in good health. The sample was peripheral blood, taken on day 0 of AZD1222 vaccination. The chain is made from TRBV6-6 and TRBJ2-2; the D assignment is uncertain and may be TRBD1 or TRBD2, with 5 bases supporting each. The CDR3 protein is CASSARQRGTGELFF. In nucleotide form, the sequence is TGTGCCAGCAGTGCGCGACAGCGAGGGACCGGGGAGCTGTTTTTT.